The entry below gives a single T cell receptor (beta chain) sequence along with its context. Its antigen is currently unknown. The V end lost 4 bases, the J end lost 6 bases, and 16 bases lay between the germline ends. CDR3 length: 15 amino acids. CDR1 is SGHDT, CDR2 YYEEEE, per germline. Assay used: immunoSEQ multiplex PCR; TCRdb lists only in-frame clones, some missing. The data contain fewer than 150,000 clones, less than 90% of them seen just once; the ten biggest clones take up 4.4%. These data come from a study of cytomegalovirus exposure and HLA in healthy donors. Notes on the study in general: It was reportedly the case that the classifier diagnosed cytomegalovirus status with high specificity and sensitivity.

This receptor was identified in a man in his late teens or twenties in good health and CMV-seropositive. This chain links TRBV5-6 with TRBJ2-2; D possibly corresponds to TRBD2 (7 bases). The sample was PBMCs. In nucleotides, the CDR3 is TGTGCCAGCAGCCCTCTGCGGGGGCCCTCCGGGGAGCTGTTTTTT. Translating gives CASSPLRGPSGELFF.